This T cell receptor (beta chain) was profiled in a study of shared clonotypes between healthy human individuals. Assay used: immunoSEQ multiplex PCR; TCRdb lists only in-frame clones, some missing. The table lists about 1,800,000 clones, about 95% of them singletons, with around 1% in the top ten. A word on this clone: The antigen is undetermined.

Trimming cost V 3 bases and J 5 bases; bases outside gene matches: 10. Germline assignment: CDR1 KGHSH and CDR2 LQKENI. The CDR3 runs to 16 residues. Whole-study results and caveats: Memory subsets had estimated richness that was generally smaller than that of naive subsets. An expected dependence of interdonor clonotype sharing on sequencing depth was noted.

The naive CD8 population came from CD45RO-negative cells selected for CCR7, without terminally differentiated effector memory CD45RA+ cells. Donors were healthy HIV-negative adults without recently reported acute infections or vaccinations. Sequences were obtained from naive CD8+ T cells sorted from blood. The J gene is TRBJ2-1, the V gene TRBV18, with 7 nucleotides matching TRBD2. This sequence was found in a man aged 18 to 29 in good health. As DNA, the CDR3 is TGTGCCAGCTCACCCGTGCTAGCGGAGATACACAATGAGCAGTTCTTC. It specifies CASSPVLAEIHNEQFF.